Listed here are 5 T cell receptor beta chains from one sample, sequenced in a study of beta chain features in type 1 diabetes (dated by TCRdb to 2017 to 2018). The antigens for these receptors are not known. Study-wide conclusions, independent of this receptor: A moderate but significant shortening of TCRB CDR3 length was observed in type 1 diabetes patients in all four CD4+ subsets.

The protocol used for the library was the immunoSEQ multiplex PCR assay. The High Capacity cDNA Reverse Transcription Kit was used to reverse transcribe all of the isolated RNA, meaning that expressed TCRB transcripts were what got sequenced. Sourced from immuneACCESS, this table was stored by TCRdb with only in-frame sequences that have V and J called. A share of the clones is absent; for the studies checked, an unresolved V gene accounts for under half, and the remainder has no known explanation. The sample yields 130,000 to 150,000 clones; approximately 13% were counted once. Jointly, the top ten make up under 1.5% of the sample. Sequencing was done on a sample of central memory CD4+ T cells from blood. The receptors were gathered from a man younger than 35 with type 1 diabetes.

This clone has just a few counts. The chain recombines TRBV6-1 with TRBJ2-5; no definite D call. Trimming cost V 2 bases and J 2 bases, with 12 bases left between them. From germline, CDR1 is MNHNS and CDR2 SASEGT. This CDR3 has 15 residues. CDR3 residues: CASSEFAGRQETQYF. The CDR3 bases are TGTGCCAGCAGTGAATTCGCAGGCCGTCAAGAGACCCAGTACTTC.

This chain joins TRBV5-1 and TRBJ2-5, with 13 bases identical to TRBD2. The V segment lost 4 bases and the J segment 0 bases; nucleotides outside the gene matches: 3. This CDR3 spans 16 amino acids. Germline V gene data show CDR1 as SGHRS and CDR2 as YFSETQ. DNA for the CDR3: TGCGCCAGCAGCGGGGGACTAGCGGGGAACCAAGAGACCCAGTACTTC. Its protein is CASSGGLAGNQETQYF. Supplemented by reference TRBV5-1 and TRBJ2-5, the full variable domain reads KAGVTQTPRYLIKTRGQQVTLSCSPISGHRSVSWYQQTPGQGLQFLFEYFSETQRNKGNFPGRFSGRQFSNSRSEMNVSTLELGDSALYLCASSGGLAGNQETQYFGPGTRLLVL.

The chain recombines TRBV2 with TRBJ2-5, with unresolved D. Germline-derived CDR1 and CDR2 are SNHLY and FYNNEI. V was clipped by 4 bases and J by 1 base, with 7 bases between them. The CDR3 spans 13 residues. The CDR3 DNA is TGTGCCAGCAGTGGGGTAGTCCAAGAGACCCAGTACTTC. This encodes CASSGVVQETQYF.

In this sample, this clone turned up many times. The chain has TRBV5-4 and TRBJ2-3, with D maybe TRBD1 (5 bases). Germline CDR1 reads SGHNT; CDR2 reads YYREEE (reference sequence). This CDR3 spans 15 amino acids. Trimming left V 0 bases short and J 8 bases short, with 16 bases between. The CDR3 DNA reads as TGTGCCAGCAGCTTGGGCAGGGATGTTGCGGCTACGCAGTATTTT. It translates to CASSLGRDVAATQYF.

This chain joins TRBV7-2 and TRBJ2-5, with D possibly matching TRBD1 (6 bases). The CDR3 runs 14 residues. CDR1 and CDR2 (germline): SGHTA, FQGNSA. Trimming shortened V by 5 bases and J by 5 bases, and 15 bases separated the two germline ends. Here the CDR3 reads CASSDSRGSETQYF. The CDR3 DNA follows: TGTGCCAGCAGCGACAGCAGGGGTTCGGAGACCCAGTACTTC.